This paragraph reports one T cell receptor beta chain. Its antigen is not identified. This record belongs to a study of a mutant IDH1 vaccine in newly diagnosed glioma. About the study: Treated patients, averaging about 40 years, were approximately 60% male and approximately 38% female. Every participant had undergone radiotherapy, temozolomide, or both before, and most underwent both. Overall study results and limits: Researchers report vaccine-induced immune responses in 93.3% of patients.

V was shortened by 5 bases and J by 3 bases, with 10 bases between the two germline ends. Looked up from germline, CDR1 is SGHAT and CDR2 is FQNNGV. The CDR3 contains 14 residues. Generated by immunoSEQ multiplex PCR, the TCRdb table keeps only in-frame clones and is missing some. The data show 50,000 to 65,000 clones, 70% to 90% seen once. As for time point: baseline, week 1 (first vaccination visit). Regarding treatment: pre-vaccination baseline after standard-of-care therapy. New IDH1-mutant, ATRX-lost WHO grade 3 or 4 astrocytomas occurred in donors. This chain uses TRBV11-2 with TRBJ2-2, with no clear D. The receptor was derived from a man between 18 and 29 years old with glioma. The sample in question was PBMCs, obtained from a glioma patient treated with radiotherapy, temozolomide or both. The CDR3 spells CASSPRRDTGELFF. Here the CDR3 DNA reads TGTGCCAGCAGCCCCCGACGGGACACCGGGGAGCTGTTTTTT. The variable domain in full, with the rest retrieved from reference TRBV11-2 and TRBJ2-2, is EAGVAQSPRYKIIEKRQSVAFWCNPISGHATLYWYQQILGQGPKLLIQFQNNGVVDDSQLPKDRFSAERLKGVDSTLKIQPAKLEDSAVYLCASSPRRDTGELFFGEGSRLTVL.